This T cell receptor beta chain was identified during a study of blood T cell repertoires in COVID-19. For the study at large: From T cells, B-cell-depleted T cells, or PBMCs came the material, which was cDNA or gDNA.

Participants were placed into cohorts based on the clinical history they reported. Per the original methods: Counts of nucleated cells, estimated from reference gene primer amplification, were obtained. TCRdb keeps only in-frame clones here, not all; method: immunoSEQ multiplex PCR. D and trimming come from the DNA, and the V and J calls and clone size come from that table. The sample carries more than 300,000 clones, 80% to 85% recorded once. V lost 2 bases and J 3 bases, leaving 10 bases between the germline ends. Germline loops: CDR1 SGHTA, CDR2 FQGTGA. The CDR3 runs 14 residues. Source material: PBMCs or T cells enriched from blood (not recorded which). This receptor was obtained from a woman between 45 and 65 years old who had recovered from COVID-19. The rearrangement uses TRBV7-3 and TRBJ1-1, with D tentatively TRBD1 (6 bases). CDR3 sequence reads: CASSLLGQYTEAFF. The CDR3 DNA sequence: TGTGCCAGCAGCTTATTAGGACAGTACACTGAAGCTTTCTTT.